A selection of T cell receptor beta chains follows, all from one sample in a study of early T cells in non-severe SARS-CoV-2 infection. TCRdb reanalysed the 5' RACE reads using MiXCR and keeps one entry per CDR3 protein. The sample has over 85,000 distinct CDR3 sequences; 10% to 15% are singletons. This specimen consisted of whole blood, obtained at baseline. All receptors derive from an adult who was a healthcare worker with PCR-confirmed SARS-CoV-2 infection or an uninfected control (not recorded which). Each CDR3 is given with its conserved first and last residue.

v_call	j_call	cdr3_aa
TRBV7-3	TRBJ1-1	CASSSRGNTEAFF
TRBV6-6	TRBJ2-2	CASRTGGANTGELFF
TRBV29-1	TRBJ2-1	CSVGRPSSYNEQFF
TRBV27	TRBJ1-1	CASSPVRGPGLNTEAFF
TRBV3-1	TRBJ2-1	CASSTPWGISYNEQFF
TRBV18	TRBJ2-4	CASSHSTGSLAKNIQYF
TRBV29-1	TRBJ2-1	CSVVFGGLKFF
TRBV12-3/TRBV12-4	TRBJ2-7	CASSPRKAERQYF
TRBV12-3/TRBV12-4	TRBJ1-6	CASSEQNNSPLHF
TRBV27	TRBJ2-1	CASSSQGVPYNEQFF
TRBV18	TRBJ2-1	CASSPLAGGTYNEQFF
TRBV7-9	TRBJ1-4	CASSSDRVPATNEKLFF
TRBV18	TRBJ2-7	CASSPLANPVASDEQYF
TRBV12-3/TRBV12-4	TRBJ1-3	CASSRTGEGNTIYF
TRBV5-5	TRBJ1-6	CASSQGAGSYNSPLHF
TRBV5-1	TRBJ2-1	CASSTLGGGRVSYEQFF
TRBV4-1	TRBJ2-6	CASSPLQGPGANVLTF
TRBV6-5	TRBJ1-1	CASSYSRGAGTEAFF
TRBV20-1	TRBJ1-1	CSARGMGIGEAFF
TRBV29-1	TRBJ2-1	CSVDPSGGALFF
TRBV2	TRBJ1-6	CASSQQGSRGSPLHF
TRBV4-2	TRBJ1-1	CASRGARSMNTEAFF